This entry concerns a single TCR beta chain. Repertoires were generated with immunoSEQ multiplex PCR, while TCRdb's copy carries only in-frame clones and drops some. The sample has 200,000 to 250,000 clones; 80% to 90% are singletons. The data are from a study of blood T cell repertoires in COVID-19. Study context: T cells, B-cell-depleted T cells, or PBMCs supplied cDNA or gDNA.

V lost 2 bases and J 7 bases, leaving 18 bases between the germline ends. Per the germline V gene, CDR1 is WSHSY and CDR2 is SAAADI. The CDR3 length is 16 residues. Sequenced input: peripheral blood. This clonotype was sampled from an elderly woman with acute or convalescent COVID-19. The V and J genes are TRBV10-2 and TRBJ2-1; no clear D gene. The CDR3 protein is CASSENVVLGRNEQFF. The CDR3 DNA is TGCGCCAGCAGTGAGAATGTGGTTCTCGGTCGGAATGAGCAGTTCTTC.